This TCR beta chain was obtained from a study of patients and donors after allogeneic stem cell transplantation. V was pared by 2 bases and J by 0 bases, with 4 bases of the junction left unmatched. The germline V gene encodes CDR1 SGHRS and CDR2 YFSETQ. The CDR3 covers 16 residues. MiXCR was run by TCRdb on the RT-PCR reads, yielding one entry per CDR3 protein. Here the sample spans about a million distinct CDR3 sequences, roughly 18% being singletons. This clonotype turned up a few times. The sequencing sample was made of blood, either unsorted or a sorted T cell fraction (not recorded which). The source is a human donor who was either an allogeneic HSCT recipient or a stem cell or donor lymphocyte infusion donor (not recorded which). It is not recorded whose cells these are; they may come from a transplant donor. This rearrangement joins TRBV5-1 to TRBJ2-2, with TRBD1 identical over 7 bases. In nucleotides, the CDR3 is TGCGCCAGCAGCTTTTCACAGGGGTCGAACACCGGGGAGCTGTTTTTT. It is translated as CASSFSQGSNTGELFF.